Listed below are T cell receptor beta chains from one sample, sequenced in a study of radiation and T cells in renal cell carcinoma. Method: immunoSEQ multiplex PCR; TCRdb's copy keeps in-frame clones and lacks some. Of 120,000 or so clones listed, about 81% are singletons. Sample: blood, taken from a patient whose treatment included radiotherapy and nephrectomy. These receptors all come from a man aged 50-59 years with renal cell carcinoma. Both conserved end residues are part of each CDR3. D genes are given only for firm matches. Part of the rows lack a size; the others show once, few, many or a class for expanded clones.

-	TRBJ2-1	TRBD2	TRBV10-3	CAISEAGEGNEQFF	TGTGCCATCAGTGAGGCTGGGGAGGGAAATGAGCAGTTCTTC
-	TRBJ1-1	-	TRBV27	CASRVNTEAFF	TGTGCCAGCCGGGTTAACACTGAAGCTTTCTTT
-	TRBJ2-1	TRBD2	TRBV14	CASSQDVGRGYNEQFF	TGTGCCAGCAGCCAAGACGTCGGGAGGGGGTACAATGAGCAGTTCTTC
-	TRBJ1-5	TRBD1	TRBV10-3	CAIDRQGGDQPQHF	TGTGCCATCGATCGACAGGGTGGAGATCAGCCCCAGCATTTT
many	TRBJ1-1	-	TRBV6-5	CASRLMGGREAFF	TGTGCCAGCAGGCTTATGGGAGGGAGGGAAGCTTTCTTT
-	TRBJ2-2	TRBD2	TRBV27	CASSQGGGPGLASNTGELFF	TGTGCCAGCAGTCAAGGGGGGGGCCCGGGACTAGCCTCGAACACCGGGGAGCTGTTTTTT
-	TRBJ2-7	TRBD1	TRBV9	CASSAAGGGLYEQYF	TGTGCCAGCAGCGCCGCAGGGGGCGGGCTATACGAGCAGTACTTC
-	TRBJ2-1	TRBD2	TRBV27	CASSRSGGPYNEQFF	TGTGCCAGCAGCCGTAGCGGGGGCCCCTACAATGAGCAGTTCTTC
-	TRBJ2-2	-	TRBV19	CASIRASTENTGELFF	TGTGCCAGTATTCGGGCCTCCACAGAAAACACCGGGGAGCTGTTTTTT
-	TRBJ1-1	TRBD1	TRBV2	CASRTDRANTEAFF	TGTGCCAGCAGGACGGACAGGGCGAACACTGAAGCTTTCTTT
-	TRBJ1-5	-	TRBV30	CAWSVQIYQPQHF	TGTGCCTGGAGTGTACAGATTTATCAGCCCCAGCATTTT
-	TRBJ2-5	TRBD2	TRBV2	CASSLAGLAGETQYF	TGTGCCAGCAGCCTCGCCGGACTAGCGGGAGAGACCCAGTACTTC
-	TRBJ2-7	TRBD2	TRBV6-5	CASRRSGSVGYEQYF	TGTGCCAGCAGGAGGAGCGGGAGTGTAGGCTACGAGCAGTACTTC
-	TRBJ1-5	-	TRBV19	CASSILRGGAEYSNQPQHF	TGTGCCAGTAGTATTCTCCGGGGGGGGGCGGAATATAGCAATCAGCCCCAGCATTTT
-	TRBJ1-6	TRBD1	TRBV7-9	CASSLVQGTSPLHF	TGTGCCAGCAGCTTAGTACAGGGGACTTCACCCCTCCACTTT
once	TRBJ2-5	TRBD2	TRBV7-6	CASSSPGGGETQYF	TGTGCCAGCAGCAGCCCGGGAGGGGGAGAGACCCAGTACTTC
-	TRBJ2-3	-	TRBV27	CASSRLAELPSTDTQYF	TGTGCCAGCAGTCGATTAGCGGAACTACCTAGCACAGATACGCAGTATTTT
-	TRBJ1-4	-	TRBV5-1	CASSLAVRANEKLFF	TGCGCCAGCAGCTTGGCTGTCAGGGCTAATGAAAAACTGTTTTTT
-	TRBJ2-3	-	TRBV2	CASRSGGTSTDTQYF	TGTGCCAGCAGGTCTGGCGGAACTAGCACAGATACGCAGTATTTT
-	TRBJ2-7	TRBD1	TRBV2	CASTGQGGYYEQYF	TGTGCCAGCACGGGACAGGGGGGTTACTACGAGCAGTACTTC
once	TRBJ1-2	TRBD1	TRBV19	CASSFPPGGGNYGYTF	TGTGCCAGTAGTTTCCCCCCTGGAGGGGGCAACTATGGCTACACCTTC
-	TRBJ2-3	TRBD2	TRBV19	CASSRLAGVITDTQYF	TGTGCCAGTAGTCGACTAGCGGGAGTGATAACAGATACGCAGTATTTT
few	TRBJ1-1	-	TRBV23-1	CASSQKGLGGCTEAFF	TGCGCCAGCAGCCAAAAGGGACTAGGGGGTTGCACTGAAGCTTTCTTT
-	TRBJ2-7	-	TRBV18	CASSRDTYEQYF	TGTGCCAGCTCACGGGACACCTACGAGCAGTACTTC